These 32 T cell receptor beta chains were all obtained from the same sample, sequenced in a study of CD4 T cells in relation to SARS-CoV-2 and coronaviruses (dated by TCRdb to the early 2020s). The antigens of these receptors remain unknown. The library was prepared using the immunoSEQ multiplex PCR assay. In TCRdb, the immuneACCESS table is reduced to in-frame sequences with V and J assigned. These tables do not hold every clone; where another copy was compared, an unresolved V gene accounts for under half, and the others remain unexplained. The sample data list 20,000 or so clones, and approximately 82% of these were observed just once. The ten largest clones take up approximately 30% of the sample. CD4+ T cells from unexposed donors were collected before the COVID-19 pandemic (2011-2018). After approximately eleven days of culture, CD4+ T cells were isolated with the EasySep CD4+ T cell isolation kit.

Sequencing was performed on CD4+ T cells from PBMCs, cultured in vitro. These receptors originate from a human donor in good health.

V gene TRBV2 combines with J gene TRBJ2-7; D possibly uses TRBD1 or TRBD2 (5 bases each). Germline CDR1 is SNHLY and CDR2 is FYNNEI. The V end lost 6 bases, the J end lost 6 bases, and 15 bases lay between the germline ends. The length of the CDR3 is 13 residues. CDR3 coding DNA: TGTGCCAGCAGAGGGGACCCGATGCTCGAGCAGTACTTC. As protein: CASRGDPMLEQYF.

The chain recombines TRBV3-1 (or the pseudogene TRBV3-2) with TRBJ1-1, with D possibly matching TRBD1 (5 bases). This CDR3 has 15 residues. CDR1 LGHDT and CDR2 YNNKEL come from the germline V gene (reference sequence). The germline V and J ends were trimmed by 3 bases and 10 bases, with 21 bases remaining between them. CDR3 in amino acids: CASSQRSGLLSGAFF. CDR3 in DNA: TGTGCCAGCAGCCAGAGATCGGGACTTCTCTCGGGAGCTTTCTTT.

This chain links TRBV7-2 with TRBJ1-6; D is unclear. CDR3 length: 13 residues. Trimming left V 2 bases short and J 9 bases short, with 8 bases between. Germline V gene lookup returns CDR1 SGHTA and CDR2 FQGNSA. CDR3: CASSLSQFSPLHF. CDR3 nucleotide sequence: TGTGCCAGCAGCTTATCTCAGTTTTCACCCCTCCACTTT.

The chain couples TRBV7-3 to TRBJ1-1; possible D gene TRBD1, 5 bases. Trimming removed 5 bases at V and 3 bases at J, with 25 bases between. The CDR3 covers 18 residues. Germline assignment: CDR1 SGHTA and CDR2 FQGTGA. Here the CDR3 reads CASSPEPRAGLGDTEAFF. In nucleotides, the CDR3 is TGTGCCAGCAGCCCAGAACCCCGCGCCGGGCTAGGGGACACTGAAGCTTTCTTT.

This chain uses TRBV19 with TRBJ1-1; a weak D match, TRBD1 (6 bases). The V end lost 3 bases, the J end lost 1 base, and 12 bases lay between the germline ends. This CDR3 region has 15 residues. From germline, CDR1 is LNHDA and CDR2 SQIVND (reference sequence). CDR3 DNA: TGTGCCAGTAGTATTATCGCGACAGGGAACACTGAAGCTTTCTTT. It encodes CASSIIATGNTEAFF. The whole variable domain, remainder taken from reference TRBV19 and TRBJ1-1, is DGGITQSPKYLFRKEGQNVTLSCEQNLNHDAMYWYRQDPGQGLRLIYYSQIVNDFQKGDIAEGYSVSREKKESFPLTVTSAQKNPTAFYLCASSIIATGNTEAFFGQGTRLTVV.

The chain combines TRBV3-1 (or the pseudogene TRBV3-2) with TRBJ2-1; D may be TRBD2 (6 bases). The CDR3 runs to 15 residues. The V gene lost 1 base and the J gene lost 3 bases, with 10 bases spanning the gap. Germline V gene data show CDR1 as LGHDT and CDR2 as YNNKEL (reference sequence). The CDR3 protein is CASSQAGTVYNEQFF. The CDR3 coding sequence is TGTGCCAGCAGCCAAGCGGGGACTGTCTACAATGAGCAGTTCTTC.

In this sample, this clone turned up a few times. The chain uses TRBV2 and TRBJ1-1, with D unresolved. CDR3 length: 12 amino acids. Germline V gives CDR1 SNHLY, CDR2 FYNNEI. V lost 6 bases, J lost 10 bases, and 15 bases lay in between. CDR3 nucleotide sequence: TGTGCCAGCAGCCCGCAAGATTTATTAGCTTTCTTT. It yields the protein CASSPQDLLAFF.

The CDR3 DNA is TGTGCCAGCAGCTCGGGACTAGCGGCCTACAATGAGCAGTTCTTC. Amino acid sequence: CASSSGLAAYNEQFF. The chain joins TRBV11-2 to TRBJ2-1, with TRBD2 matching 11 bases. The germline CDR1 and CDR2 sequences are SGHAT and FQNNGV. CDR3 length: 15 residues. The ends lost 4 bases at V and 2 bases at J; junction bases unmatched: 1.

The gene calls are TRBV24-1 and TRBJ2-3; D is unclear. Germline lookup yields CDR1 KGHDR and CDR2 SFDVKD. CDR3 size: 12 residues. Between the trimmed V and J ends, which lost 4 bases and 2 bases, there was a span of 3 bases. In DNA, the CDR3 is TGTGCCACCAGTGACGTCACAGATACGCAGTATTTT. Its protein is CATSDVTDTQYF.

This sequence joins TRBV19 and TRBJ2-7; 11 bases are a match to TRBD2. Unmatched junction bases numbered 8, after V lost 6 bases and J lost 4 bases. The CDR3 consists of 15 residues. Germline assignment: CDR1 LNHDA and CDR2 SQIVND (reference sequence). CDR3: CASSSGGTSGYEQYF. CDR3 in DNA: TGTGCCAGTAGCAGTGGGGGGACTAGCGGTTACGAGCAGTACTTC. Full variable domain (rest looked up from reference TRBV19 and TRBJ2-7): DGGITQSPKYLFRKEGQNVTLSCEQNLNHDAMYWYRQDPGQGLRLIYYSQIVNDFQKGDIAEGYSVSREKKESFPLTVTSAQKNPTAFYLCASSSGGTSGYEQYFGPGTRLTVT.

The gene calls are TRBV6-1 and TRBJ1-1, with unresolved D. V lost 2 bases, J lost 3 bases, and 13 bases lay in between. CDR1 MNHNS and CDR2 SASEGT come from the germline V gene. CDR3 length equals 15 residues. The CDR3 coding sequence is TGTGCCAGCAGTGAACCTTCTGGGGTTTACACTGAAGCTTTCTTT. This gives the protein CASSEPSGVYTEAFF.

This chain uses TRBV27 with TRBJ2-7; 12 positions match TRBD2. Germline loops: CDR1 MNHEY, CDR2 SMNVEV (reference sequence). The trim removed 2 bases at V and 2 bases at J, leaving 7 bases unmatched. The CDR3 extends over 17 amino acids. CDR3 sequence (DNA): TGTGCCAGCAGTTTAGCAAAACTAGCGGGAGGCCCCTACGAGCAGTACTTC. It translates to CASSLAKLAGGPYEQYF.

This clone was seen only once. The rearrangement uses TRBV10-1 and TRBJ2-7; D tentatively reads TRBD1 or TRBD2 (5 bases each). CDR1 WNHNN and CDR2 SYGVQD come from the germline V gene (reference sequence). The CDR3 length is 13 residues. V lost 2 bases and J 4 bases, leaving 9 bases between the germline ends. The CDR3 bases are TGCGCCAGCAGTGAGACGGGACGGTACGAGCAGTACTTC. Its protein is CASSETGRYEQYF.

The chain uses TRBV14 and TRBJ1-1; D is possibly TRBD1 (6 bases). CDR3 size: 14 residues. Trimming shortened V by 4 bases and J by 5 bases, and 14 bases separated the two germline ends. Germline V gene lookup returns CDR1 SGHDN and CDR2 FVKESK. CDR3: CASSLSGGWTEAFF. In DNA, the CDR3 is TGTGCCAGCAGCCTATCGGGGGGCTGGACTGAAGCTTTCTTT.

This clone was seen a handful of times. The rearrangement joins TRBV6-1 to TRBJ1-1; 8 nucleotides agree with TRBD1. V lost 9 bases and J lost 4; bases outside the gene matches: 4. Germline loops: CDR1 MNHNS, CDR2 SASEGT. The CDR3 is made up of 12 amino acids. The CDR3 coding sequence is TGTGCCAGTCAGGGGGCAGGCACTGAAGCTTTCTTT. Translation gives CASQGAGTEAFF.

The V call is TRBV2, the J call TRBJ1-4; D is perhaps TRBD1 (6 bases). The V end was cut by 9 bases, the J end by 4 bases, with 12 bases between. The CDR3 extends over 13 amino acids. Germline V gives CDR1 SNHLY, CDR2 FYNNEI. Here the CDR3 DNA reads TGTGCCAGGACGGACAGCCTTAATGAAAAACTGTTTTTT. This translates into CARTDSLNEKLFF.

This chain uses TRBV6-2 or TRBV6-3 with TRBJ1-3, with 9 bases matching TRBD1. This CDR3 region has 17 residues. Germline CDR1 MNHEY, CDR2 SVGEGT. J lost 5 bases, V lost 2 bases, and 10 bases had no gene match. The CDR3 region is CASSYHRDRVSRNTIYF. The CDR3 DNA is TGTGCCAGCAGTTACCATCGGGACAGGGTGTCTCGAAACACCATATATTTT.

The V and J genes are TRBV10-3 and TRBJ1-1; the D is unclear. Germline V gene lookup returns CDR1 ENHRY and CDR2 SYGVKD. Trimming stripped 2 bases from V and 5 bases from J, with 12 bases between. This CDR3 spans 14 amino acids. DNA for the CDR3: TGTGCCATCAGTGAGAATCCTCGGAGTACTGAAGCTTTCTTT. This codes for CAISENPRSTEAFF.

The chain couples TRBV7-2 to TRBJ1-5; tentatively, D is TRBD1 (6 bases). Germline V CDR1 and CDR2: SGHTA, FQGNSA. This CDR3 has 15 amino acids. Trimming removed 5 bases from V and 6 bases from J, with 17 bases in between. CDR3 loop: CASSVEASRGQPQHF. In nucleotides, the CDR3 is TGTGCCAGCAGCGTCGAAGCCAGCAGGGGTCAGCCCCAGCATTTT.

This chain links TRBV30 with TRBJ2-1; 7 bases line up with TRBD1. The CDR3 has 14 residues. V gave up 8 bases and J gave up 3 bases; unmatched junction bases: 10. Germline V gene data show CDR1 as GTSNPN and CDR2 as SVGIG (reference sequence). The CDR3 sequence is CALYSGTVYNEQFF. The CDR3 nucleotides are TGTGCCCTCTACTCCGGGACAGTCTACAATGAGCAGTTCTTC.

The CDR3 protein is CAWSAPTGFEQYF. CDR3 sequence (DNA): TGTGCCTGGAGTGCGCCAACAGGGTTCGAGCAGTACTTC. The chain combines TRBV30 with TRBJ2-7, with a possible D match to TRBD1 (6 bases). Germline loops: CDR1 GTSNPN, CDR2 SVGIG (reference sequence). The CDR3 is 13 residues long. Trimming pared 1 base from V and 6 bases from J, leaving 13 bases between.

The chain combines TRBV5-5 with TRBJ2-1; no definite D call. This CDR3 comprises 13 residues. V gave up 4 bases and J gave up 8 bases, with 13 bases separating them. The germline V gene encodes CDR1 SGHKS and CDR2 YYEKEE (reference sequence). The CDR3 protein is CASSRVGLHEQFF. The DNA for the CDR3 is TGTGCCAGCAGCCGAGTGGGGTTACATGAGCAGTTCTTC.

This clone was observed a few times. The genes are TRBV2 and TRBJ1-3, with D perhaps matching TRBD1 (5 bases). V lost 7 bases to trimming and J lost 1 base, with 14 bases between them. Germline CDR1 SNHLY, CDR2 FYNNEI. This CDR3 comprises 15 residues. The CDR3 nucleotides read TGTGCCAGCACTGCCAATACAGGTTCTGGAAACACCATATATTTT. It specifies CASTANTGSGNTIYF.

This chain connects TRBV4-1 to TRBJ2-7; either TRBD1 or TRBD2 may fit D (5 bases each). Per the germline V gene, CDR1 is MGHRA and CDR2 is YSYEKL. Trimming pared 0 bases from V and 7 bases from J, leaving 13 bases between. The CDR3 has 14 residues. The CDR3 loop reads CASSQEGTAGEQYF. The DNA of the CDR3 is TGCGCCAGCAGCCAAGAGGGGACCGCGGGTGAGCAGTACTTC.

This sequence joins TRBV15 and TRBJ2-3, with no clear D. V lost 1 base and J 5 bases, leaving 10 bases between the germline ends. From germline, CDR1 is LNHNV and CDR2 YYDKDF (reference sequence). This CDR3 region has 14 residues. The CDR3 loop is CATSRVGNLDTQYF. The CDR3 DNA sequence: TGTGCCACCAGCAGAGTTGGGAACCTAGATACGCAGTATTTT. Combining the CDR3 with reference TRBV15 and TRBJ2-3 gives the whole variable domain DAMVIQNPRYQVTQFGKPVTLSCSQTLNHNVMYWYQQKSSQAPKLLFHYYDKDFNNEADTPDNFQSRRPNTSFCFLDIRSPGLGDTAMYLCATSRVGNLDTQYFGPGTRLTVL.

This clone was detected once. The V and J genes are TRBV7-3 and TRBJ2-6; the D is unclear. Germline values: CDR1 SGHTA, CDR2 FQGTGA. With 1 base removed from V and 2 bases from J, the gap between germline ends came to 6 bases. The CDR3 is made up of 15 amino acids. CDR3 sequence reads: CASSLNPPGANVLTF. CDR3 in DNA: TGTGCCAGCAGCTTAAACCCCCCTGGGGCCAACGTCCTGACTTTC.

J is TRBJ2-3 and V is TRBV9, with TRBD2 matching 8 bases. The trim removed 3 bases at V and 3 bases at J, leaving 6 bases unmatched. The CDR3 length is 15 residues. Germline-derived CDR1 and CDR2 are SGDLS and YYNGEE. The DNA of the CDR3 is TGTGCCAGCAGCGGGAGCGGGAGCGTTACAGATACGCAGTATTTT. It specifies CASSGSGSVTDTQYF.

J is TRBJ2-7 and V is TRBV6-5; D remains ambiguous. Germline V gene data show CDR1 as MNHEY and CDR2 as SVGAGI. V was trimmed by 0 bases and J by 6 bases, leaving 12 bases between them. This CDR3 is 14 amino acids long. Written as DNA, the CDR3 is TGTGCCAGCAGTTACTCGAGGAGAGTATTCGAGCAGTACTTC. Encoded protein: CASSYSRRVFEQYF.

The chain carries TRBV15 and TRBJ2-5; D is possibly TRBD2 (6 bases). Germline CDR1 is LNHNV and CDR2 is YYDKDF (reference sequence). This CDR3 comprises 17 residues. V gave up 0 bases and J gave up 5 bases, with 19 bases separating them. The CDR3 DNA reads as TGTGCCACCAGCAGAGATCGGGGATTCTCGGCGGGGGAGACCCAGTACTTC. It encodes CATSRDRGFSAGETQYF.

The chain is built from TRBV28 and TRBJ2-1, with TRBD2 identical over 9 bases. With V trimmed by 11 bases and J by 3 bases, 5 bases remained unmatched. Germline V lookup: CDR1 MDHEN, CDR2 SYDVKM. The CDR3 totals 13 residues. The CDR3 nucleotides are TGTGCCGTAGGTAGCGGGGGCTACAATGAGCAGTTCTTC. Translating it yields CAVGSGGYNEQFF. Drawing the rest from reference TRBV28 and TRBJ2-1, the complete variable domain is DVKVTQSSRYLVKRTGEKVFLECVQDMDHENMFWYRQDPGLGLRLIYFSYDVKMKEKGDIPEGYSVSREKKERFSLILESASTNQTSMYLCAVGSGGYNEQFFGPGTRLTVL.

The gene calls are TRBV7-8 and TRBJ2-5, with D perhaps TRBD1 (6 bases). The germline V gene has CDR1 SGHVS and CDR2 FQNEAQ. Trimming pared 5 bases from V and 5 bases from J, leaving 18 bases between. The length of the CDR3 is 15 residues. The CDR3 loop reads CASSLEDQGTETQYF. Here the CDR3 DNA reads TGTGCCAGCAGCCTCGAAGACCAGGGGACCGAGACCCAGTACTTC.

This clone has more than one count but fewer than ten. The rearrangement joins TRBV10-1 to TRBJ1-3, with D uncertain. In germline, CDR1 is WNHNN, CDR2 SYGVQD (reference sequence). This CDR3 has 14 amino acids. With 0 bases removed from V and 1 base from J, the gap between germline ends came to 4 bases. The CDR3 region is CASSESISGNTIYF. In DNA, the CDR3 is TGCGCCAGCAGTGAGTCCATTTCTGGAAACACCATATATTTT.